The next 27 T cell receptor beta chains were all read from a single sample in a study of a mutant IDH1 vaccine in newly diagnosed glioma. Data came from immunoSEQ multiplex PCR; TCRdb stores just in-frame clones and leaves some out. The data contain 30,000 to 40,000 clones, about 86% of them singletons. Sample time point: week 5, during vaccination. What each vaccine dose contained was 300 ug of mutant IDH1 20-mer peptide, accompanied by topical imiquimod. For these TCRs, the target antigens are not known. The sample was PBMCs, taken from a glioma patient whose treatment included an IDH1 peptide vaccine. Receptors originate from a man younger than 45 with glioma.

This clone has only one observation. The chain carries TRBV7-9 and TRBJ2-5, with no clear D. The CDR3 length is 17 residues. V was pared by 3 bases and J by 0 bases, with 17 bases between. The V gene's germline CDR1 is SEHNR and CDR2 FQNEAQ (reference sequence). The CDR3 bases are TGTGCCAGCAGCTTTACCCAATTTCGGCAGGACCAAGAGACCCAGTACTTC. Translating gives CASSFTQFRQDQETQYF.

This sequence joins TRBV30 and TRBJ1-2; TRBD1 is a possible D gene (6 bases). The CDR3 loop spans 13 amino acids. CDR1 GTSNPN and CDR2 SVGIG come from the germline V gene (reference sequence). Trimming stripped 0 bases from V and 4 bases from J, with 9 bases between. CDR3 loop: CAWSVGGSYGYTF. The DNA of the CDR3 is TGTGCCTGGAGTGTAGGGGGAAGCTATGGCTACACCTTC.

This clone was detected only once. The gene calls are TRBV5-1 and TRBJ2-7, with 9 bases identical to TRBD1. Germline loops: CDR1 SGHRS, CDR2 YFSETQ. CDR3 size: 15 residues. J gave up 6 bases and V 4 bases, and 11 bases lay outside the gene matches. In DNA, the CDR3 is TGCGCCAGCAGCCCCATCCGGGACAGGGTCCTCGAGCAGTACTTC. Amino acid sequence: CASSPIRDRVLEQYF.

J is TRBJ2-7 and V is TRBV18; TRBD2 aligns across 10 bases. Germline V gene data show CDR1 as KGHSH and CDR2 as LQKENI. The CDR3 sequence is 15 residues long. Trimming at V came to 3 bases and at J to 0 bases, leaving 2 bases not matched to a gene. The CDR3 bases are TGTGCCAGCTCACCTGGGACTAGCGCCTCCTACGAGCAGTACTTC. Encoded protein: CASSPGTSASYEQYF.

This clone was recorded only once. This chain joins TRBV7-3 and TRBJ2-3, with 11 nucleotides matching TRBD2. This CDR3 region has 14 residues. With 5 bases clipped from V and 4 bases from J, the junction kept 2 bases outside the gene matches. CDR1 and CDR2 (germline): SGHTA, FQGTGA. The CDR3 DNA follows: TGTGCCAGCAGCACACTAGCGGGGGCAGATACGCAGTATTTT. This sequence encodes CASSTLAGADTQYF.

V gene TRBV7-8 combines with J gene TRBJ2-7; 14 nucleotides align to TRBD2. The CDR3 has 15 residues. The germline gives CDR1 SGHVS, CDR2 FQNEAQ. The V and J ends lost 5 bases and 4 bases, in that order; junction bases with no gene match: 4. In nucleotides, the CDR3 is TGTGCCAGCAGCGAGGGGACTAGCGGGAGTTACGAGCAGTACTTC. Translation: CASSEGTSGSYEQYF. Supplemented by reference TRBV7-8 and TRBJ2-7, the full variable domain reads GAGVSQSPRYKVAKRGQDVALRCDPISGHVSLFWYQQALGQGPEFLTYFQNEAQLDKSGLPSDRFFAERPEGSVSTLKIQRTQQEDSAVYLCASSEGTSGSYEQYFGPGTRLTVT.

This sequence joins TRBV4-1 and TRBJ2-7; TRBD1 agrees at 8 bases. The V and J ends lost 1 base and 7 bases, in that order; junction bases with no gene match: 6. Germline lookup yields CDR1 MGHRA and CDR2 YSYEKL. This CDR3 is 14 amino acids long. The CDR3 region has the DNA TGCGCCAGCAGCCAAGTCGGGACAGGATATGAGCAGTACTTC. This encodes CASSQVGTGYEQYF.

The chain employs TRBV18 and TRBJ2-5; TRBD2 matches at 11 bases. CDR3 length equals 17 residues. J gave up 5 bases and V 0 bases, and 8 bases lay outside the gene matches. Per the germline V gene, CDR1 is KGHSH and CDR2 is LQKENI. CDR3 in amino acids: CASSPPASGGSRETQYF. The CDR3 DNA reads as TGTGCCAGCTCACCACCCGCTAGCGGGGGGAGTCGGGAGACCCAGTACTTC.

The gene calls are TRBV4-2 and TRBJ2-7; TRBD2 agrees at 8 bases. V shed 2 bases and J 2 bases; nucleotides not matched to a gene: 5. The CDR3 has 15 amino acids. Germline CDR1 reads LGHNA; CDR2 reads YNFKEQ. In DNA, the CDR3 is TGTGCCAGCAGCCAAAGGACTAGCCTAGCCTACGAGCAGTACTTC. It is translated as CASSQRTSLAYEQYF.

This rearrangement joins TRBV5-6 to TRBJ1-1; 11 bases match TRBD1. The CDR3 sequence is 16 residues long. Germline V gives CDR1 SGHDT, CDR2 YYEEEE. Losses at the gene ends were 4 bases for V and 4 bases for J; bases not matched to a gene: 9. This CDR3 reads CASSPVPGQGGTEAFF. CDR3 nucleotide sequence: TGTGCCAGCAGCCCGGTCCCGGGACAGGGGGGCACTGAAGCTTTCTTT.

The chain employs TRBV30 and TRBJ1-2, with D tentatively TRBD1 (5 bases). CDR1 is GTSNPN and CDR2 is SVGIG in the germline V gene (reference sequence). The CDR3 is 13 residues long. V lost 2 bases and J lost 4, with 11 bases in between. The CDR3 region is CAWSLGDLYGYTF. The CDR3 DNA reads TGTGCCTGGAGTCTGGGGGACCTCTATGGCTACACCTTC.

The J gene is TRBJ2-1, the V gene TRBV6-5; D is perhaps TRBD2 (6 bases). The CDR3 runs 14 residues. The germline gives CDR1 MNHEY, CDR2 SVGAGI. V was clipped by 8 bases and J by 4 bases, with 15 bases between them. CDR3 protein: CASALGSSYNEQFF. Written as DNA, the CDR3 is TGTGCCAGCGCCCTCGGGAGTTCATACAATGAGCAGTTCTTC.

The CDR3 here is CASRFGPLREQYF. The CDR3, as DNA: TGTGCCAGCAGATTCGGACCGCTTCGCGAGCAGTACTTC. The V call is TRBV2, the J call TRBJ2-7; the D is unclear. The CDR3 contains 13 residues. V was clipped by 6 bases and J by 6 bases, with 15 bases between them. In germline, CDR1 is SNHLY, CDR2 FYNNEI.

The chain is built from TRBV6-5 and TRBJ2-7, with a weak D call TRBD2 (5 bases). V was shortened by 3 bases and J by 2 bases, with 14 bases between the two germline ends. The germline CDR1 and CDR2 sequences are MNHEY and SVGAGI. This CDR3 has 15 amino acids. CDR3 protein: CASSYQTREAYEQYF. The CDR3 bases are TGTGCCAGCAGTTATCAAACTAGAGAAGCCTACGAGCAGTACTTC.

The chain has TRBV6-4 and TRBJ2-3; 10 bases map to TRBD2. The CDR3 sequence is 16 residues long. Germline-derived CDR1 and CDR2 are MRHNA and SNTAGT. The V and J ends lost 0 bases and 1 base, in that order; junction bases with no gene match: 1. The CDR3 region is CASSDSGTSGTDTQYF. The CDR3 bases are TGTGCCAGCAGTGACTCGGGGACTAGCGGCACAGATACGCAGTATTTT.

This chain links TRBV30 with TRBJ1-2; weak D call: TRBD1 (5 bases). V gave up 8 bases and J gave up 3 bases, with 16 bases separating them. Germline V gene lookup returns CDR1 GTSNPN and CDR2 SVGIG (reference sequence). This CDR3 spans 13 amino acids. The CDR3 DNA follows: TGTGCCGGACGAGGGCAAGGGGACTATGGCTACACCTTC. It codes for CAGRGQGDYGYTF.

The rearrangement uses TRBV28 and TRBJ1-2; no clear D gene. The germline CDR1 and CDR2 sequences are MDHEN and SYDVKM. V lost 2 bases to trimming and J lost 1 base, with 8 bases between them. The CDR3 totals 14 residues. The CDR3 is CASSLGKFNYGYTF. Written as DNA, the CDR3 is TGTGCCAGCAGTTTAGGGAAGTTTAACTATGGCTACACCTTC.

This sequence joins TRBV9 and TRBJ1-4; 9 bases agree with TRBD1. The CDR3 extends over 17 amino acids. CDR1 is SGDLS, CDR2 YYNGEE, per germline. The junction had 8 bases not matched to a gene; V was cut back by 4 bases and J by 1 base. CDR3 in DNA: TGTGCCAGCAGCTCACACAGGGGGCAGAGAACTAATGAAAAACTGTTTTTT. It yields the protein CASSSHRGQRTNEKLFF.

The chain combines TRBV5-1 with TRBJ1-4; 7 nucleotides agree with TRBD1. Per germline, CDR1 SGHRS and CDR2 YFSETQ. CDR3 length equals 15 residues. The junction had 6 bases not matched to a gene; V was cut back by 4 bases and J by 3 bases. CDR3 loop: CASSGMTGPNEKLFF. In DNA form, the CDR3 reads TGCGCCAGCAGCGGGATGACAGGGCCTAATGAAAAACTGTTTTTT.

This chain links TRBV6-6 with TRBJ2-5; D is perhaps TRBD1 (5 bases). Germline CDR1 reads MNHNY; CDR2 reads SVGAGI (reference sequence). The CDR3 is made up of 16 amino acids. Trimming took off 7 bases at V and 1 base at J, with 19 bases between the two ends. The CDR3 sequence: CASTPSPRVLQETQYF. Written as DNA, the CDR3 is TGTGCCAGCACTCCCTCCCCCAGGGTTCTCCAAGAGACCCAGTACTTC.

This clone has only a few counts. This rearrangement joins TRBV7-9 to TRBJ1-6; unclear D gene. This CDR3 has 16 amino acids. With 1 base removed from V and 0 bases from J, the gap between germline ends came to 7 bases. Per the germline V gene, CDR1 is SEHNR and CDR2 is FQNEAQ (reference sequence). DNA of the CDR3: TGTGCCAGCAGCTTAGGTGCAGGCTCCTATAATTCACCCCTCCACTTT. It specifies CASSLGAGSYNSPLHF.

The chain uses TRBV19 and TRBJ2-2; D is unclear. Germline values: CDR1 LNHDA, CDR2 SQIVND (reference sequence). The CDR3 extends over 13 amino acids. V shed 6 bases and J shed 7 bases, with 12 bases lying between them. This chain's CDR3 is CASSGQVGGELFF. CDR3 bases: TGTGCCAGTAGCGGTCAGGTTGGCGGGGAGCTGTTTTTT.

This clone was seen once. The rearrangement links TRBV7-2 to TRBJ1-5; possibly TRBD1 for D (5 bases). The CDR3 spans 15 residues. The germline gives CDR1 SGHTA, CDR2 FQGNSA. Trimming pared 1 base from V and 9 bases from J, leaving 16 bases between. The CDR3 nucleotides are TGTGCCAGCAGCTTAGTAGGCAGGGCGGATTCGCCCCAGCATTTT. Translating gives CASSLVGRADSPQHF.

This clone has only one observation. The rearrangement joins TRBV6-1 to TRBJ1-1, with D perhaps TRBD1 (5 bases). The CDR3 consists of 15 residues. In germline, CDR1 is MNHNS, CDR2 SASEGT. The V end lost 4 bases, the J end lost 5 bases, and 17 bases lay between the germline ends. This CDR3 is CASSGLFGGVTEAFF. In DNA form, the CDR3 reads TGTGCCAGCAGTGGGTTGTTCGGAGGGGTGACTGAAGCTTTCTTT.

V is TRBV30 and J is TRBJ2-7; no definite D call. The CDR3 has 12 residues. Trimming pared 0 bases from V and 4 bases from J, leaving 7 bases between. Germline V lookup: CDR1 GTSNPN, CDR2 SVGIG (reference sequence). CDR3 sequence reads: CAWSVVGYEQYF. As DNA, the CDR3 is TGTGCCTGGAGTGTAGTAGGGTACGAGCAGTACTTC.

This clone came up a few times. CDR3 sequence reads: CASILRQGSYNEQFF. The CDR3 coding sequence is TGTGCCAGCATCCTTCGACAGGGGAGCTACAATGAGCAGTTCTTC. The V and J genes are TRBV11-2 and TRBJ2-1, with TRBD1 matching over 8 bases. This CDR3 is 15 amino acids long. Germline loops: CDR1 SGHAT, CDR2 FQNNGV. Losses at the gene ends were 7 bases for V and 3 bases for J; bases not matched to a gene: 8.

About this clone: A single base separates this from a much larger clone, so it may be a read error. This chain uses TRBV6-6 with TRBJ2-2, with unresolved D. CDR1 is MNHNY and CDR2 is SVGAGI in the germline V gene (reference sequence). Between the trimmed V and J ends, which lost 2 bases and 3 bases, there was a span of 4 bases. CDR3 length: 13 residues. The CDR3 coding sequence is TGTGCCAGCAGTTACAGGGACACCGGGGAGCTGTTTTTT. Translating gives CASSYRDTGELFF.